Reported below is one T cell receptor (beta chain). This sample is part of a study of T cells after yellow fever vaccination. 5'RACE template switching generated TCR cDNA, adding a universal primer site and UMIs. TCRdb reanalysed the 5' RACE reads using MiXCR and keeps one entry per CDR3 protein. The sample consists of more than 300,000 distinct CDR3 sequences, around a tenth of them appearing once. This CDR3 contains 14 residues. The ends lost 6 bases at V and 4 bases at J; junction bases unmatched: 7. The chain has TRBV12-3 or TRBV12-4 and TRBJ1-2, with TRBD1 matching over 8 bases. The TCR was taken from a man younger than 30 who received the YFV17D yellow fever vaccine. Specimen: CD4+ T cells sorted from PBMCs, collected 45 days after the yellow fever booster vaccination. CDR3 nucleotides: TGTGCCAGCAGAGGACAGGGCCTGACCTATGGCTACACCTTC. It translates to CASRGQGLTYGYTF.